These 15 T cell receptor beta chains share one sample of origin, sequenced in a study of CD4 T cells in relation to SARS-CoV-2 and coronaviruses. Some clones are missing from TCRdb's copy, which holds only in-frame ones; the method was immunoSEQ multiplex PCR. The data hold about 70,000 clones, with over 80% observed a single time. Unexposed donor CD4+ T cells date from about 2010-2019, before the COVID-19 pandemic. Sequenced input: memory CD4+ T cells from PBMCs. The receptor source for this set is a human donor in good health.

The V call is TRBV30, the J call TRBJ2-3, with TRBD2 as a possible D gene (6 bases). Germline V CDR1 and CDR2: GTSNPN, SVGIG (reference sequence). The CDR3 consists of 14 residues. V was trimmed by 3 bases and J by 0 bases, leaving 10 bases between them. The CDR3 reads CAWSRDSSTDTQYF. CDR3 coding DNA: TGTGCCTGGAGCAGGGACTCCAGCACAGATACGCAGTATTTT.

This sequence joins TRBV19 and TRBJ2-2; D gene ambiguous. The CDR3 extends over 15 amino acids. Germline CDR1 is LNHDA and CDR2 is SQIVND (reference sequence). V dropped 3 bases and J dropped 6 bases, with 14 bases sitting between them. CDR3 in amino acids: CASSIGTLKAGELFF. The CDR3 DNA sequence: TGTGCCAGTAGTATCGGTACTCTTAAGGCCGGGGAGCTGTTTTTT.

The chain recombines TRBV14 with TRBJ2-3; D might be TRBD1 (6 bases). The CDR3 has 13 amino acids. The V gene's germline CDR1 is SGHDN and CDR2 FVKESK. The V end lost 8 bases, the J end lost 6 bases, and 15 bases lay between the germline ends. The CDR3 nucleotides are TGTGCCAGCTGGGGGCTTTCGGTGGATACGCAGTATTTT. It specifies CASWGLSVDTQYF. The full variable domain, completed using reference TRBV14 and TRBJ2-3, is EAGVTQFPSHSVIEKGQTVTLRCDPISGHDNLYWYRRVMGKEIKFLLHFVKESKQDESGMPNNRFLAERTGGTYSTLKVQPAELEDSGVYFCASWGLSVDTQYFGPGTRLTVL.

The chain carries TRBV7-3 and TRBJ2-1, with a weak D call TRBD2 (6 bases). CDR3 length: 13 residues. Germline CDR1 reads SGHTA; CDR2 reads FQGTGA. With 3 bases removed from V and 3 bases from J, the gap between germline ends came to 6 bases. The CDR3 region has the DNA TGTGCCAGCAGCTTGGGACTCTACAATGAGCAGTTCTTC. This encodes CASSLGLYNEQFF.

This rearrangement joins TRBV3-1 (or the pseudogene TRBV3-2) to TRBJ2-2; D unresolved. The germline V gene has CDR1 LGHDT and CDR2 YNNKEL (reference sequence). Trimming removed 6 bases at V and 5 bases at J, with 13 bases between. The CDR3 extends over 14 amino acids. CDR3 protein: CASRGYRETGELFF. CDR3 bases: TGTGCCAGCAGGGGGTACAGAGAGACCGGGGAGCTGTTTTTT.

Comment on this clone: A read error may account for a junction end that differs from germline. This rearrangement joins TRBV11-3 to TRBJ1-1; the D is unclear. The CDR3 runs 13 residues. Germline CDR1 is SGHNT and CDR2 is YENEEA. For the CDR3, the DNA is TGTGCCAGCAGCTTAGTTCTGAACTCTGAAGCTTTCTTT. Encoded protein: CASSLVLNSEAFF.

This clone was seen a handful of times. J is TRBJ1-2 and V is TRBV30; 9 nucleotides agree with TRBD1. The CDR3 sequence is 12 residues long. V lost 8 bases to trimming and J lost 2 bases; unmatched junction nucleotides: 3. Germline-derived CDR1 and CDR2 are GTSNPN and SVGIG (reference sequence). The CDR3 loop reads CAGDRVNYGYTF. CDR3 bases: TGTGCCGGGGACAGGGTAAACTATGGCTACACCTTC.

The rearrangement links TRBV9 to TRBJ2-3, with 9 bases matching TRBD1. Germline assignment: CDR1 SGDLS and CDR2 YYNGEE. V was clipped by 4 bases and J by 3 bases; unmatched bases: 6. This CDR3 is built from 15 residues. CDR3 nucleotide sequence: TGTGCCAGCAGCAAACAGGGGGCTTATACAGATACGCAGTATTTT. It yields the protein CASSKQGAYTDTQYF.

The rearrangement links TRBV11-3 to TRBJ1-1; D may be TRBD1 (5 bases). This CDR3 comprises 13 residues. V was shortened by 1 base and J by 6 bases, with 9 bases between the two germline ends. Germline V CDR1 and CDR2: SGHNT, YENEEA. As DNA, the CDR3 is TGTGCCAGCAGCTTAGTTGGGGGGGCTGAAGCTTTCTTT. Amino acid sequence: CASSLVGGAEAFF.

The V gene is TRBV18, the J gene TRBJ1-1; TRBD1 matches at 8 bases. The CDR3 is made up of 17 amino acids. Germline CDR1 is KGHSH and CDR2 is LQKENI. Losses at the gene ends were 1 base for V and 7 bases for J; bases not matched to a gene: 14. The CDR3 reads CASSPRLGAGGMGEAFF. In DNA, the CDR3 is TGTGCCAGCTCACCACGGTTGGGGGCAGGGGGCATGGGTGAAGCTTTCTTT.

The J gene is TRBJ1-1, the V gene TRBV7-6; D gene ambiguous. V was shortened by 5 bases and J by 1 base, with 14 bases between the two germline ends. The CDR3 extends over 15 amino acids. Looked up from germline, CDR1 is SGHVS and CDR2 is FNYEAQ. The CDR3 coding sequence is TGTGCCAGCAGCACCGCGTCAGCACAGAACACTGAAGCTTTCTTT. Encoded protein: CASSTASAQNTEAFF.

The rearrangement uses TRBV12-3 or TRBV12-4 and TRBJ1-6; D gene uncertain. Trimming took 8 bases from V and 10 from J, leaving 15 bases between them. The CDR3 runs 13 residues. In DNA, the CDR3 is TGTGCCAGCCGCCCGGGAGTAGAGTCACCCCTCCACTTT. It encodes CASRPGVESPLHF.

The CDR3 spells CASRNTPGQGNEQYF. CDR3 in DNA: TGTGCCAGCCGTAATACCCCGGGACAGGGAAACGAGCAGTACTTC. J is TRBJ2-7 and V is TRBV25-1; 9 bases map to TRBD1. Germline CDR1 reads MGHDK; CDR2 reads SYGVNS. This CDR3 region has 15 residues. V lost 8 bases, J lost 5 bases, and 13 bases stayed unmatched.

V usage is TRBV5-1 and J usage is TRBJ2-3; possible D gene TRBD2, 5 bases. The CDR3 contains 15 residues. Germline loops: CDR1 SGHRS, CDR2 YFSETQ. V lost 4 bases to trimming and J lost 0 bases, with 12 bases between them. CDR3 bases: TGCGCCAGCAGCCTCCGCGGGCAGAGCACAGATACGCAGTATTTT. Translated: CASSLRGQSTDTQYF. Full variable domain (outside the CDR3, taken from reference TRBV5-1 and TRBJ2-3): KAGVTQTPRYLIKTRGQQVTLSCSPISGHRSVSWYQQTPGQGLQFLFEYFSETQRNKGNFPGRFSGRQFSNSRSEMNVSTLELGDSALYLCASSLRGQSTDTQYFGPGTRLTVL.

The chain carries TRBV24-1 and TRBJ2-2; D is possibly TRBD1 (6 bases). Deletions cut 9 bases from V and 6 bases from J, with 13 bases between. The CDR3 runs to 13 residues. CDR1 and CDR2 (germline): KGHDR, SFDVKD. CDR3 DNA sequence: TGTGCCACCTTGGGACAACAACCCGGGGAGCTGTTTTTT. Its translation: CATLGQQPGELFF.